Detailed here is one T cell receptor (beta chain). The antigen is not known. The data were obtained in a study of T cell responses to AZD1222 COVID-19 vaccine. Repertoires were generated with immunoSEQ multiplex PCR, while TCRdb's copy carries only in-frame clones and drops some. This sample carries approximately 120,000 clones, 70% to 90% of them seen once, and the ten largest clones take approximately 30%. The CDR3 sequence is 16 residues long. Trimming pared 4 bases from V and 3 bases from J, leaving 19 bases between. CDR1 and CDR2 from the germline V gene are SGDLS and YYNGEE. Study-level findings and limits: Seropositive AZD1222 recipients at baseline numbered only five or six. Donors skewed white British and female; clonal diversity was possibly underestimated.

This sample comprised peripheral blood, obtained on day 0 of AZD1222 vaccination. The TCR originated in an adult in good health. This chain links TRBV9 with TRBJ1-2; weak D call: TRBD1 (5 bases). CDR3 sequence: CASSSGGEGTHYGYTF. The DNA of the CDR3 is TGTGCCAGCAGCTCCGGGGGGGAGGGAACTCACTATGGCTACACCTTC.